This TCR beta chain was obtained from a study of beta chain features in type 1 diabetes. Study-wide results and caveats: Within patients, naive, central memory and Treg TCRB repertoires seemed more similar than within healthy donors. The analysis here could not establish whether HLA type shapes TCRB rearrangement. The study found moderately but significantly shorter TCRB CDR3s in all four CD4+ subsets of Type 1 diabetes patients.

All of the isolated RNA was reverse transcribed, so expressed TCRB transcripts were sequenced. Sequencing used immunoSEQ multiplex PCR; TCRdb keeps in-frame clones, though not all of them. The repertoire has 200,000 to 250,000 clones, about 30% of them found once; the top ten carry 4%. The sample holds a few counts of this clone. Its antigen is as yet unknown. Sequencing was carried out using central memory CD4+ T cells from blood. This receptor was identified in a man under 40 in good health.

The chain's CDR3 is CSARGFEAFF. DNA of the CDR3: TGCAGTGCTAGAGGGTTTGAAGCTTTCTTT. J is TRBJ1-1 and V is TRBV20-1; D call uncertain. Trimming removed 1 base at V and 7 bases at J, with 4 bases between. Germline loops: CDR1 DFQATT, CDR2 SNEGSKA (reference sequence). The CDR3 contains 10 residues.